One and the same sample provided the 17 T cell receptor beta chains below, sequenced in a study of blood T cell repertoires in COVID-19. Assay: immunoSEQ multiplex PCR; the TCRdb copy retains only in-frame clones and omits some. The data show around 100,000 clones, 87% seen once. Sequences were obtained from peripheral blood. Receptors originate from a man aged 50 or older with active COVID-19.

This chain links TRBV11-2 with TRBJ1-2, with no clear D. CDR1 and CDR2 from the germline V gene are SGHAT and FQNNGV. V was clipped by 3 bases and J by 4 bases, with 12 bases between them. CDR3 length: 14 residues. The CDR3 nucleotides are TGTGCCAGCAGCTTCTCCTTGCGGAGCTATGGCTACACCTTC. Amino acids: CASSFSLRSYGYTF.

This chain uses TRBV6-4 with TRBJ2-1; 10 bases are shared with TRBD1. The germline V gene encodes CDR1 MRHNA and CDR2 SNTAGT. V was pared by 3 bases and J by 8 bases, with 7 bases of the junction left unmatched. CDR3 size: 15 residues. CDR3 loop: CASSENHGTGDEQFF. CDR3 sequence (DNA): TGTGCCAGCAGTGAGAATCATGGGACAGGGGATGAGCAGTTCTTC.

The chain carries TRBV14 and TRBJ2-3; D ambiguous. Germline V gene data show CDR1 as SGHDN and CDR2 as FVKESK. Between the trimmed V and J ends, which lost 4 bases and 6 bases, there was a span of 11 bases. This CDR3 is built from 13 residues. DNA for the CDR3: TGTGCCAGCAGCCTGGGCATCCGGGATACGCAGTATTTT. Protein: CASSLGIRDTQYF.

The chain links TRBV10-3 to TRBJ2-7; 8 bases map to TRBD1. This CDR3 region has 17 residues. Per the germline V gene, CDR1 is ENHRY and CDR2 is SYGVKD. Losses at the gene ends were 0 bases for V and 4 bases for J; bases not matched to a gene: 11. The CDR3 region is CAISESLVGQGAYEQYF. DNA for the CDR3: TGTGCCATCAGTGAGTCGTTAGTCGGGCAGGGGGCGTACGAGCAGTACTTC.

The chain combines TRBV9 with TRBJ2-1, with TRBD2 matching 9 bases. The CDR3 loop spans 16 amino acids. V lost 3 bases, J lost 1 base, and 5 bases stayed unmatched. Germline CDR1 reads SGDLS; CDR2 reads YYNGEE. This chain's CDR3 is CASSERAGGSYNEQFF. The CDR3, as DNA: TGTGCCAGCAGCGAAAGAGCGGGGGGATCCTACAATGAGCAGTTCTTC. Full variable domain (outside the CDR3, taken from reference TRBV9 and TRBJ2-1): DSGVTQTPKHLITATGQRVTLRCSPRSGDLSVYWYQQSLDQGLQFLIQYYNGEERAKGNILERFSAQQFPDLHSELNLSSLELGDSALYFCASSERAGGSYNEQFFGPGTRLTVL.

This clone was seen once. The CDR3 DNA reads as TGTGCCAGCAGCCCGCAGGGATCGATCTCTGGGGCCAACGTCCTGACTTTC. Its translation: CASSPQGSISGANVLTF. The chain links TRBV7-2 to TRBJ2-6; TRBD1 is a possible D gene (5 bases). Germline V lookup: CDR1 SGHTA, CDR2 FQGNSA. V was cut by 5 bases and J by 0 bases, with 14 bases left in between. The CDR3 has 17 amino acids.

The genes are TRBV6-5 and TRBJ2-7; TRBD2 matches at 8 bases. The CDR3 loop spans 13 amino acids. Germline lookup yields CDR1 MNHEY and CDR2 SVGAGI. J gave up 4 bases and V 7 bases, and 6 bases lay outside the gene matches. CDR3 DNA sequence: TGTGCCAGCACGGGGGGGGGACGATACGAGCAGTACTTC. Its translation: CASTGGGRYEQYF.

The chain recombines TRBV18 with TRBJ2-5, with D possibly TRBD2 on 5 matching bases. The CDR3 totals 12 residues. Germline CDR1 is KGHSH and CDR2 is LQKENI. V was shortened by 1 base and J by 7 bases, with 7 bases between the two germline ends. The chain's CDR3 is CASSPQEGTQYF. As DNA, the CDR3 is TGTGCCAGCTCACCACAAGAGGGGACCCAGTACTTC. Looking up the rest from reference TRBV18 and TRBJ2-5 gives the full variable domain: NAGVMQNPRHLVRRRGQEARLRCSPMKGHSHVYWYRQLPEEGLKFMVYLQKENIIDESGMPKERFSAEFPKEGPSILRIQQVVRGDSAAYFCASSPQEGTQYFGPGTRLLVL.

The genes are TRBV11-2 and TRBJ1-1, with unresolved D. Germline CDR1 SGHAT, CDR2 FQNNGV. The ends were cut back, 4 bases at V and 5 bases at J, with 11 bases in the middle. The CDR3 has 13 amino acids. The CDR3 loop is CASSSRPITEAFF. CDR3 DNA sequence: TGTGCCAGCAGCTCCAGGCCCATAACTGAAGCTTTCTTT.

The CDR3 region has the DNA TGTGCCAGCAGTTACTCGATGGAGGCCTCCTACGAGCAGTACTTC. This gives the protein CASSYSMEASYEQYF. This chain connects TRBV6-8 to TRBJ2-7, with D tentatively TRBD2 (5 bases). CDR1 is MNHGY, CDR2 SAAAGT, per germline. The V and J ends lost 0 bases and 0 bases respectively, with 9 bases between them. The CDR3 extends over 15 amino acids.

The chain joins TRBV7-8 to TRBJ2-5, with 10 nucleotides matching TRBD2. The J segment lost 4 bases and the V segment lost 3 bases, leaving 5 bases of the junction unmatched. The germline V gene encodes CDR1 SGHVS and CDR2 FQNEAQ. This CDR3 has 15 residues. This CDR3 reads CASSFSGGAGETQYF. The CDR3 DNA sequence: TGTGCCAGCAGCTTCAGCGGGGGGGCGGGAGAGACCCAGTACTTC. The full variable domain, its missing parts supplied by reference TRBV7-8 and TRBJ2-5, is GAGVSQSPRYKVAKRGQDVALRCDPISGHVSLFWYQQALGQGPEFLTYFQNEAQLDKSGLPSDRFFAERPEGSVSTLKIQRTQQEDSAVYLCASSFSGGAGETQYFGPGTRLLVL.

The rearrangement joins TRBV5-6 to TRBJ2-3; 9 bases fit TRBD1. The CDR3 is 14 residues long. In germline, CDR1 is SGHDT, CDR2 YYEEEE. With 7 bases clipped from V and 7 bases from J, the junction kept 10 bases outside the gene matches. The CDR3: CASFEDRGQYTQYF. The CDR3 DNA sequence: TGTGCCAGCTTTGAGGACAGGGGACAGTATACGCAGTATTTT.

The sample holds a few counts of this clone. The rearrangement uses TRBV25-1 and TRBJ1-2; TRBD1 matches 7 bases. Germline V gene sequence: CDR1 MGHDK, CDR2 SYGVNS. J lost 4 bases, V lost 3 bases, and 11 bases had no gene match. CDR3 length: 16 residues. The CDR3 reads CASSDQGLGTAYGYTF. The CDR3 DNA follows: TGTGCCAGCAGTGATCAAGGCCTCGGGACAGCCTATGGCTACACCTTC.

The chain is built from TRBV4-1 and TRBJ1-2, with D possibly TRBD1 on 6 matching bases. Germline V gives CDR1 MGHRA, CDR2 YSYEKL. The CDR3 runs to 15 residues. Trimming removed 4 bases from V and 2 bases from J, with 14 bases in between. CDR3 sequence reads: CASSLGGGGNYGYTF. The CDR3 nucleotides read TGCGCCAGCAGCCTGGGGGGCGGGGGGAACTATGGCTACACCTTC.

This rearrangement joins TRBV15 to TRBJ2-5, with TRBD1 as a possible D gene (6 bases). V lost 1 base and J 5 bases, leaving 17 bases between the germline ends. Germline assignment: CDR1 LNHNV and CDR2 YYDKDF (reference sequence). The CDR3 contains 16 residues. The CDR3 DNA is TGTGCCACCAGCAGAGGGGCGGCAGGGGCTCGGGAGACCCAGTACTTC. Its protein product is CATSRGAAGARETQYF. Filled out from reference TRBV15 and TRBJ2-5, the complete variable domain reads DAMVIQNPRYQVTQFGKPVTLSCSQTLNHNVMYWYQQKSSQAPKLLFHYYDKDFNNEADTPDNFQSRRPNTSFCFLDIRSPGLGDTAMYLCATSRGAAGARETQYFGPGTRLLVL.

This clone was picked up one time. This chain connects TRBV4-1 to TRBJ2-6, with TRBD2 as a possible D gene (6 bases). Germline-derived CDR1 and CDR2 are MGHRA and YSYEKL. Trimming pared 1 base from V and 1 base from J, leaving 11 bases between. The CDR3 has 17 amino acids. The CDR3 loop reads CASSQAGVGSGANVLTF. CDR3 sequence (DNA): TGCGCCAGCAGCCAAGCGGGGGTCGGGTCTGGGGCCAACGTCCTGACTTTC.

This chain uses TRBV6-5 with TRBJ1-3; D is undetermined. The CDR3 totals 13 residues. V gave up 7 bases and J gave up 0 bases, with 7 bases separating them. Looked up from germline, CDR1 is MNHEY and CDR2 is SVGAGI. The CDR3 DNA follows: TGTGCCAGCAAGCGAAGCTCTGGAAACACCATATATTTT. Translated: CASKRSSGNTIYF.